This is a list of T cell receptor beta chains from one sample in a study of blood T cells in healthy people across ages. From the 5' RACE reads, TCRdb called clonotypes with MiXCR, one entry per CDR3 protein. The sample shows about 1.7 million distinct CDR3 sequences, over 25% of them seen only once. The sample was blood. Every receptor here comes from a woman aged 25 to 45 in good health. The CDR3 runs from the conserved cysteine through the conserved F or W. Each record gives: CDR3 DNA, CDR3 protein, D gene, J gene, clone size, V gene, CDR3 length. D genes are given only for firm matches. Only part of the rows carry a size: once, few, many, or a class if the clone is expanded.

CDR3nt: TGTGCCAGCAGCGTAGAGGGCAGTTTTGGCTACACCTTC
CDR3aa: CASSVEGSFGYTF
d_gene: .
j_gene: TRBJ1-2
abundance: .
v_gene: TRBV9
len: 13

CDR3nt: TGTGCCTGGAGTTCCCTTATGGGGGCGCTGACTAACTATGGCTACACCTTC
CDR3aa: CAWSSLMGALTNYGYTF
d_gene: .
j_gene: TRBJ1-2
abundance: .
v_gene: TRBV30
len: 17

CDR3nt: TGCGCCAGCATTGCGGACGGGGAGCAGTTCTTC
CDR3aa: CASIADGEQFF
d_gene: .
j_gene: TRBJ2-1
abundance: .
v_gene: TRBV5-1
len: 11

CDR3nt: TGTGCCAGCAGTCGGGCAGCCCGGGCCACTGAAGCTTTCTTT
CDR3aa: CASSRAARATEAFF
d_gene: .
j_gene: TRBJ1-1
abundance: .
v_gene: TRBV27
len: 14

CDR3nt: TGTGCCAGCAGTTACTCGGTGGCCACTGAAGCTTTCTTT
CDR3aa: CASSYSVATEAFF
d_gene: .
j_gene: TRBJ1-1
abundance: .
v_gene: TRBV6-6
len: 13

CDR3nt: TGCGCCAGCAGCTTGGACAGGGCGGCACTCTACGAGCAGTACTTC
CDR3aa: CASSLDRAALYEQYF
d_gene: .
j_gene: TRBJ2-7
abundance: few
v_gene: TRBV5-1
len: 15

CDR3nt: TGTGCCAGCAGAAAGACTAGCTGGGAGACCCAGTACTTC
CDR3aa: CASRKTSWETQYF
d_gene: TRBD2
j_gene: TRBJ2-5
abundance: .
v_gene: TRBV12-3/TRBV12-4
len: 13

CDR3nt: TGCAGTGCTTTAATTGGGACTAGTCCCACAGATACGCAGTATTTT
CDR3aa: CSALIGTSPTDTQYF
d_gene: TRBD2
j_gene: TRBJ2-3
abundance: few
v_gene: TRBV20-1
len: 15

CDR3nt: TGTGCCAGCAGCCAAGATAATGGGGGTACTATCCCGAACACTGAAGCTTTCTTT
CDR3aa: CASSQDNGGTIPNTEAFF
d_gene: .
j_gene: TRBJ1-1
abundance: .
v_gene: TRBV14
len: 18

CDR3nt: TGTGCCAGCAGTTCCCCAACACAGGGGGCCGGGTATGGCTACACCTTC
CDR3aa: CASSSPTQGAGYGYTF
d_gene: TRBD1
j_gene: TRBJ1-2
abundance: few
v_gene: TRBV6-6
len: 16

CDR3nt: TGTGCCAGCAGCGCTGTCCAGGGGGCCCAAGAGACCCAGTACTTC
CDR3aa: CASSAVQGAQETQYF
d_gene: TRBD1
j_gene: TRBJ2-5
abundance: many
v_gene: TRBV7-9
len: 15

CDR3nt: TGTGCCACCAGCAGAGACTGGGATCAGCCCCAGCATTTT
CDR3aa: CATSRDWDQPQHF
d_gene: .
j_gene: TRBJ1-5
abundance: few
v_gene: TRBV15
len: 13

CDR3nt: TGCGCCAGCAGCCCGGGACCCTTCAAAGCCGGCGAGCAGTACTTC
CDR3aa: CASSPGPFKAGEQYF
d_gene: .
j_gene: TRBJ2-7
abundance: few
v_gene: TRBV5-1
len: 15

CDR3nt: TGCAGTGCTCACAAGACATTAGCGGGAGGCCCAAGGCCGAATTACGAGCAGTACTTC
CDR3aa: CSAHKTLAGGPRPNYEQYF
d_gene: TRBD2
j_gene: TRBJ2-7
abundance: few
v_gene: TRBV20-1
len: 19

CDR3nt: TGTGCCAGCAGTTCTCGGGAGGGCCTGGGCAATGAGCAGTTCTTC
CDR3aa: CASSSREGLGNEQFF
d_gene: TRBD2
j_gene: TRBJ2-1
abundance: .
v_gene: TRBV9
len: 15

CDR3nt: TGCAGTGCTAGAAAGAACAGGCGGGATTCACCCCTCCACTTT
CDR3aa: CSARKNRRDSPLHF
d_gene: .
j_gene: TRBJ1-6
abundance: few
v_gene: TRBV20-1
len: 14

CDR3nt: TGTGCCAGCAGCCCAGGGTGGGGACTCCTTAATGAAAAACTGTTTTTT
CDR3aa: CASSPGWGLLNEKLFF
d_gene: .
j_gene: TRBJ1-4
abundance: .
v_gene: TRBV14
len: 16

CDR3nt: TGTGCCATCAGTGGCCGGGACAGGGCTGGCTACACCTTC
CDR3aa: CAISGRDRAGYTF
d_gene: TRBD1
j_gene: TRBJ1-2
abundance: few
v_gene: TRBV10-3
len: 13

CDR3nt: TGCAGTGCTCGAAGTCCGGGACGAAGTATCAACGAGCAGTACTTC
CDR3aa: CSARSPGRSINEQYF
d_gene: .
j_gene: TRBJ2-7
abundance: .
v_gene: TRBV20-1
len: 15

CDR3nt: TGTGCCTGGAGTGAGGGGACGGCACTCTCTGGGGCCAACGTCCTGACTTTC
CDR3aa: CAWSEGTALSGANVLTF
d_gene: .
j_gene: TRBJ2-6
abundance: .
v_gene: TRBV30
len: 17

CDR3nt: TGTGCCAGCAGCCTATATGGAACTAATGAAAAACTGTTTTTT
CDR3aa: CASSLYGTNEKLFF
d_gene: .
j_gene: TRBJ1-4
abundance: many
v_gene: TRBV7-9
len: 14

CDR3nt: TGTGCCAGCAGCCTGACAGGGGGTGCCAACACCGGGGAGCTGTTTTTT
CDR3aa: CASSLTGGANTGELFF
d_gene: TRBD1
j_gene: TRBJ2-2
abundance: .
v_gene: TRBV4-2
len: 16

CDR3nt: TGCGCCAGCAGCTCCGGGGCAGGGGGCATCAAAACTGAAGCTTTCTTT
CDR3aa: CASSSGAGGIKTEAFF
d_gene: TRBD1
j_gene: TRBJ1-1
abundance: .
v_gene: TRBV5-1
len: 16

CDR3nt: TGTGCCAGCAGTTACTCGCCTAGCGGACCTTACGAGCAGTACTTC
CDR3aa: CASSYSPSGPYEQYF
d_gene: TRBD2
j_gene: TRBJ2-7
abundance: many
v_gene: TRBV6-2/TRBV6-3
len: 15

CDR3nt: TGCAGTGCTTACCCCCTGACCTCCTACGAGCAGTACTTC
CDR3aa: CSAYPLTSYEQYF
d_gene: .
j_gene: TRBJ2-7
abundance: few
v_gene: TRBV20-1
len: 13

CDR3nt: TGTGCCAGCAGTATGAATGATCAGCCCCAGCATTTT
CDR3aa: CASSMNDQPQHF
d_gene: .
j_gene: TRBJ1-5
abundance: few
v_gene: TRBV12-3/TRBV12-4
len: 12

CDR3nt: TGTAGTGGGAAGGGAGGCTCCTACGAGCAGTACTTC
CDR3aa: CSGKGGSYEQYF
d_gene: .
j_gene: TRBJ2-7
abundance: few
v_gene: TRBV20-1
len: 12